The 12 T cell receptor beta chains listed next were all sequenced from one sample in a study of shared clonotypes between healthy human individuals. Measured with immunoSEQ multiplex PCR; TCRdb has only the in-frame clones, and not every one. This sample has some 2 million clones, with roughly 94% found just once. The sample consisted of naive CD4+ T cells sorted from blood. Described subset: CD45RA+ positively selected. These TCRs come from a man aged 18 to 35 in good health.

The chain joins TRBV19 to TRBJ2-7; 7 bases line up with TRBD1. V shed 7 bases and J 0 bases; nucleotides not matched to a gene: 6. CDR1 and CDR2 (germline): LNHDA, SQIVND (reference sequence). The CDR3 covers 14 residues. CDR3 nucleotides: TGTGCCAGTATGTCGACAGGGCCCTCCTACGAGCAGTACTTC. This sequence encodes CASMSTGPSYEQYF.

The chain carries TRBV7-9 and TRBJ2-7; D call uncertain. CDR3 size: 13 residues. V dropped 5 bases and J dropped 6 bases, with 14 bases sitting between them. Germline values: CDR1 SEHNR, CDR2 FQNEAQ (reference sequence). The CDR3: CASSPPVALEQYF. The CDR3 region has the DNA TGTGCCAGCAGCCCCCCGGTAGCCCTCGAGCAGTACTTC.

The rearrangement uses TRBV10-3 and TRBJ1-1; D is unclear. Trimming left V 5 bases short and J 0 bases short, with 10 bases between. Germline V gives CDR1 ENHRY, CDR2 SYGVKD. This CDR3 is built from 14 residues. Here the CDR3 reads CAISFAGMNTEAFF. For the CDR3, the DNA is TGTGCCATCAGTTTCGCCGGGATGAACACTGAAGCTTTCTTT.

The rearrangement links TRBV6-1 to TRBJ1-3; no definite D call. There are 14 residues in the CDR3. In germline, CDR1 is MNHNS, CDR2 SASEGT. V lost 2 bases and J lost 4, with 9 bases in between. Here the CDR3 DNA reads TGTGCCAGCAGTGAACCCTCGACAGGAAACACCATATATTTT. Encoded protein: CASSEPSTGNTIYF.

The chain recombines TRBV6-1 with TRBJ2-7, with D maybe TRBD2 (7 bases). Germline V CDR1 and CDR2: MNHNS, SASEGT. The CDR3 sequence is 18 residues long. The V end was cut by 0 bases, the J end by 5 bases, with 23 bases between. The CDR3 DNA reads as TGTGCCAGCAGTGAAGCGGAAGGGGGGGTCCCCCCCGGGGACGAGCAGTACTTC. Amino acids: CASSEAEGGVPPGDEQYF.

CDR3: CASRRENTGELFF. Here the CDR3 DNA reads TGTGCCAGCAGGCGGGAAAACACCGGGGAGCTGTTTTTT. V usage is TRBV6-1 and J usage is TRBJ2-2, with a possible D match to TRBD2 (6 bases). Trimming took off 6 bases at V and 2 bases at J, with 7 bases between the two ends. CDR3 length: 13 residues. Germline lookup yields CDR1 MNHNS and CDR2 SASEGT.

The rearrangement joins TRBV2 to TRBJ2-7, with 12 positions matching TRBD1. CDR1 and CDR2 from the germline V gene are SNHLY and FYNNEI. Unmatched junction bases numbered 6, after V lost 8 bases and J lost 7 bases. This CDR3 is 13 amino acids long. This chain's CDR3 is CASVRDRGQEQYF. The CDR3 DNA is TGTGCCAGCGTCCGGGACAGGGGGCAGGAGCAGTACTTC.

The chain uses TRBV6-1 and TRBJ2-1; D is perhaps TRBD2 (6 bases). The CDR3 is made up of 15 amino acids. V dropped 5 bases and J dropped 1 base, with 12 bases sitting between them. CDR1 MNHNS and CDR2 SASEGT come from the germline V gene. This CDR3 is CASSSWGESYNEQFF. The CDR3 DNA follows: TGTGCCAGCAGTTCTTGGGGGGAATCCTACAATGAGCAGTTCTTC.

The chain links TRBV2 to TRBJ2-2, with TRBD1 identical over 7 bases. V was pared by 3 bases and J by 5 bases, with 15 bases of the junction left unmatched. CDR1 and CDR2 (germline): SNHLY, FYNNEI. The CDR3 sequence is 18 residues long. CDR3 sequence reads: CASSERRNRQGWTGELFF. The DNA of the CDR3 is TGTGCCAGCAGTGAGCGACGAAACCGACAGGGCTGGACCGGGGAGCTGTTTTTT.

The CDR3 loop reads CASSLLGREAAYEQYF. The CDR3, as DNA: TGTGCCAGCAGCTTACTGGGGCGGGAGGCGGCCTACGAGCAGTACTTC. The chain recombines TRBV6-6 with TRBJ2-7, with 8 nucleotides matching TRBD2. The V gene end was trimmed by 6 bases and the J gene end by 2 bases; junction bases not matched to a gene: 12. The CDR3 contains 16 residues. Germline CDR1 MNHNY, CDR2 SVGAGI (reference sequence).

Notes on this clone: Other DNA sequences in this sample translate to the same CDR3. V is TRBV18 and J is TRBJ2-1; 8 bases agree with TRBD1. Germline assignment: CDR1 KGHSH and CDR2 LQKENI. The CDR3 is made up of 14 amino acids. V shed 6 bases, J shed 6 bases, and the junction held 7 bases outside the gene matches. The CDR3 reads CASSPGTGGNEQFF. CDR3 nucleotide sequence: TGTGCCAGCTCGCCCGGCACAGGGGGCAATGAGCAGTTCTTC.

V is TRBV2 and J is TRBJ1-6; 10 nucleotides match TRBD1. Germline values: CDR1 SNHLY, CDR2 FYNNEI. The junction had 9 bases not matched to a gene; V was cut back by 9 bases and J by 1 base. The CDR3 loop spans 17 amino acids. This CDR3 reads CARGTGDKGSYNSPLHF. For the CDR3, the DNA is TGTGCCAGAGGGACAGGGGATAAAGGGTCCTATAATTCACCCCTCCACTTT.